Each of the 30 T cell receptor beta chains below was sequenced from the same sample in a study of T cell responses to AZD1222 COVID-19 vaccine. Profiled with immunoSEQ multiplex PCR; TCRdb holds only in-frame clones, not every one. The sample holds 80,000 to 100,000 clones, approximately 83% seen once. Material: peripheral blood, obtained 28 days after the second AZD1222 dose. Receptors originate from an adult who received the AZD1222 COVID-19 vaccine.

The chain couples TRBV18 to TRBJ1-5, with TRBD1 matching 8 bases. Per germline, CDR1 KGHSH and CDR2 LQKENI. CDR3 length equals 15 residues. V lost 6 bases and J lost 5; bases outside the gene matches: 9. CDR3 DNA sequence: TGTGCCAGCTCTCTGGACAGGGCTTTACATCAGCCCCAGCATTTT. This codes for CASSLDRALHQPQHF. The variable domain in full, completed from reference TRBV18 and TRBJ1-5, reads NAGVMQNPRHLVRRRGQEARLRCSPMKGHSHVYWYRQLPEEGLKFMVYLQKENIIDESGMPKERFSAEFPKEGPSILRIQQVVRGDSAAYFCASSLDRALHQPQHFGDGTRLSIL.

The rearrangement uses TRBV9 and TRBJ1-2, with no clear D. Trimming stripped 0 bases from V and 4 bases from J, with 10 bases between. CDR3 size: 14 residues. From germline, CDR1 is SGDLS and CDR2 YYNGEE. CDR3 sequence: CASSVGAAAYGYTF. CDR3 bases: TGTGCCAGCAGCGTAGGCGCCGCGGCCTATGGCTACACCTTC.

V and J are TRBV4-2 and TRBJ1-1, with TRBD1 as a possible D gene (5 bases). Germline values: CDR1 LGHNA, CDR2 YNFKEQ. The V gene lost 6 bases and the J gene lost 8 bases, with 7 bases spanning the gap. There are 10 residues in the CDR3. The CDR3 nucleotides read TGTGCCAGCAGAGGACAAGAAGCTTTCTTT. Its protein product is CASRGQEAFF.

The chain combines TRBV27 with TRBJ2-1; tentative D call: TRBD2 (6 bases). Germline V CDR1 and CDR2: MNHEY, SMNVEV (reference sequence). The CDR3 covers 15 residues. V shed 8 bases and J shed 6 bases, with 20 bases lying between them. This CDR3 reads CASAGRGGTGNEQFF. Written as DNA, the CDR3 is TGTGCCAGCGCTGGGCGTGGGGGGACCGGCAATGAGCAGTTCTTC.

The rearrangement links TRBV5-1 to TRBJ2-3, with 11 bases that match TRBD2. This CDR3 is 17 amino acids long. Germline V lookup: CDR1 SGHRS, CDR2 YFSETQ. J lost 4 bases, V lost 3 bases, and 10 bases had no gene match. In DNA form, the CDR3 reads TGCGCCAGCAGCTGGACCGGTACTAGCGGGAGTGCAGATACGCAGTATTTT. This translates into CASSWTGTSGSADTQYF.

This clone was observed a handful of times. The genes are TRBV29-1 and TRBJ2-7, with 7 positions matching TRBD2. This CDR3 contains 12 residues. V gave up 4 bases and J gave up 7 bases; unmatched junction bases: 7. Germline V gene data show CDR1 as SQVTM and CDR2 as ANQGSEA. This CDR3 reads CSVVSTGGEQYV. As DNA, the CDR3 is TGCAGCGTTGTGTCGACGGGGGGAGAGCAGTACGTC.

The genes are TRBV3-1 (or the pseudogene TRBV3-2) and TRBJ1-2; no clear D. This CDR3 has 12 amino acids. Germline loops: CDR1 LGHDT, CDR2 YNNKEL (reference sequence). V lost 3 bases and J 2 bases, leaving 4 bases between the germline ends. The DNA for the CDR3 is TGTGCCAGCAGCCAGTTAAACTATGGCTACACCTTC. This encodes CASSQLNYGYTF.

This sequence joins TRBV10-1 and TRBJ2-1; D possibly corresponds to TRBD2 (6 bases). V was cut by 5 bases and J by 10 bases, with 9 bases left in between. The V gene's germline CDR1 is WNHNN and CDR2 SYGVQD (reference sequence). The CDR3 totals 11 residues. CDR3 sequence reads: CASSTGGEQFF. The DNA of the CDR3 is TGCGCCAGCAGTACCGGGGGAGAGCAGTTCTTC.

This chain links TRBV28 with TRBJ2-1; possibly TRBD2 for D (6 bases). This CDR3 is 13 amino acids long. V was cut by 5 bases and J by 8 bases, with 13 bases left in between. Per germline, CDR1 MDHEN and CDR2 SYDVKM. The CDR3 region has the DNA TGTGCCAGCAGTAACAGACTAGTACATGAGCAGTTCTTC. Encoded protein: CASSNRLVHEQFF.

The chain links TRBV7-9 to TRBJ2-3; D uncertain. Germline values: CDR1 SEHNR, CDR2 FQNEAQ (reference sequence). The germline V and J ends were trimmed by 7 bases and 2 bases, with 16 bases remaining between them. There are 15 residues in the CDR3. The CDR3 here is CASIRLGPHTDTQYF. The CDR3 DNA is TGTGCCAGCATTCGCCTCGGACCCCACACAGATACGCAGTATTTT.

The gene calls are TRBV7-2 and TRBJ2-4, with TRBD1 as a possible D gene (7 bases). CDR3 length equals 17 residues. Germline CDR1 SGHTA, CDR2 FQGNSA. Between the trimmed V and J ends, which lost 2 bases and 6 bases, there was a span of 20 bases. CDR3 region: CASSLNARGVGGNIQYF. DNA for the CDR3: TGTGCCAGCAGCTTAAACGCCAGGGGGGTAGGCGGAAACATTCAGTACTTC.

The V gene is TRBV5-1, the J gene TRBJ2-1; 8 bases map to TRBD1. V was pared by 0 bases and J by 7 bases, with 9 bases of the junction left unmatched. The CDR3 extends over 16 amino acids. CDR1 and CDR2 from the germline V gene are SGHRS and YFSETQ. In DNA form, the CDR3 reads TGCGCCAGCAGCTTGGGGGGACAGGTGACTGGGAATGAGCAGTTCTTC. This translates into CASSLGGQVTGNEQFF. The variable domain in full, with the rest retrieved from reference TRBV5-1 and TRBJ2-1, is KAGVTQTPRYLIKTRGQQVTLSCSPISGHRSVSWYQQTPGQGLQFLFEYFSETQRNKGNFPGRFSGRQFSNSRSEMNVSTLELGDSALYLCASSLGGQVTGNEQFFGPGTRLTVL.

The J gene is TRBJ1-3, the V gene TRBV12-5; D is ambiguous. This CDR3 has 15 residues. Germline V CDR1 and CDR2: LGHNT, FRNRAP. Trimming pared 5 bases from V and 4 bases from J, leaving 15 bases between. The chain's CDR3 is CASGLERGLGNTIYF. The CDR3 nucleotides read TGTGCTAGTGGTCTAGAACGAGGGTTGGGAAACACCATATATTTT.

This chain links TRBV2 with TRBJ2-2; 9 nucleotides line up with TRBD1. Germline V lookup: CDR1 SNHLY, CDR2 FYNNEI. This CDR3 has 15 amino acids. The J segment lost 4 bases and the V segment lost 8 bases, leaving 8 bases of the junction unmatched. DNA of the CDR3: TGTGCCAGCCATAGGACAGGGGCTAGCACCGGGGAGCTGTTTTTT. Translated: CASHRTGASTGELFF.

This chain connects TRBV28 to TRBJ2-3; no clear D gene. Trimming took 7 bases from V and 1 from J, leaving 9 bases between them. The CDR3 loop spans 13 amino acids. Germline CDR1 is MDHEN and CDR2 is SYDVKM. The CDR3 DNA is TGTGCCAGCATATCGAGCGGCACAGATACGCAGTATTTT. Its protein product is CASISSGTDTQYF.

The chain couples TRBV4-3 to TRBJ2-2; no definite D call. The CDR3 totals 15 residues. From germline, CDR1 is LGHNA and CDR2 YSLEER. Between the trimmed V and J ends, which lost 2 bases and 1 base, there was a span of 8 bases. CDR3 loop: CASSQMTLNTGELFF. CDR3 nucleotides: TGCGCCAGCAGCCAAATGACTCTGAACACCGGGGAGCTGTTTTTT.

V gene TRBV9 combines with J gene TRBJ1-2, with unresolved D. The CDR3 sequence is 13 residues long. Deletions cut 2 bases from V and 7 bases from J, with 12 bases between. Looked up from germline, CDR1 is SGDLS and CDR2 is YYNGEE. The CDR3 nucleotides are TGTGCCAGCAGCGTCGGGTCAGCAACTGGCTACACCTTC. It translates to CASSVGSATGYTF.

This rearrangement joins TRBV19 to TRBJ1-1; 11 nucleotides agree with TRBD1. The J segment lost 3 bases and the V segment lost 7 bases, leaving 7 bases of the junction unmatched. There are 15 residues in the CDR3. Germline-derived CDR1 and CDR2 are LNHDA and SQIVND (reference sequence). CDR3 nucleotide sequence: TGTGCCAGTATGAGGACAGGGGGCTGGTACACTGAAGCTTTCTTT. Amino acid sequence: CASMRTGGWYTEAFF.

This clone was counted between two and nine times. This chain connects TRBV21-1 to TRBJ1-2. TRBV21-1 is annotated as a pseudogene. The CDR3 is 16 residues long. CDR3 amino acids: CASSKKRKGRNYGYTF. The DNA for the CDR3 is TGTGCCAGCAGCAAAAAGCGGAAGGGCCGAAACTATGGCTACACCTTC.

The chain employs TRBV7-8 and TRBJ2-3; D is unclear. V gave up 2 bases and J gave up 5 bases, with 11 bases separating them. Germline V gene lookup returns CDR1 SGHVS and CDR2 FQNEAQ. The length of the CDR3 is 14 residues. For the CDR3, the DNA is TGTGCCAGCAGCTTATTGGCACCCGAAGATACGCAGTATTTT. Its translation: CASSLLAPEDTQYF.

The rearrangement joins TRBV6-2 or TRBV6-3 to TRBJ1-5; the match to TRBD1 covers 8 bases. Germline V gives CDR1 MNHEY, CDR2 SVGEGT. The junction had 3 bases not matched to a gene; V was cut back by 6 bases and J by 5 bases. The CDR3 covers 13 residues. Here the CDR3 reads CASSDRGYQPQHF. The CDR3, as DNA: TGTGCCAGCAGCGACAGGGGATATCAGCCCCAGCATTTT.

This clone appeared a single time. The chain employs TRBV18 and TRBJ1-4, with TRBD1 matching 7 bases. The CDR3 loop spans 16 amino acids. From germline, CDR1 is KGHSH and CDR2 LQKENI. V dropped 1 base and J dropped 7; count of bases not matched to a gene: 9. CDR3 amino acids: CASSPLTGRDREKLFF. The CDR3, as DNA: TGTGCCAGCTCACCACTGACAGGGCGGGATCGTGAAAAACTGTTTTTT.

The chain combines TRBV28 with TRBJ1-3, with D possibly TRBD1 on 5 matching bases. Germline V CDR1 and CDR2: MDHEN, SYDVKM. This CDR3 region has 14 residues. V shed 6 bases and J shed 4 bases, with 13 bases lying between them. CDR3 in amino acids: CASRSGTSGNTIYF. The DNA for the CDR3 is TGTGCCAGCAGATCCGGGACTTCAGGAAACACCATATATTTT.

The chain employs TRBV7-2 and TRBJ1-6, with D tentatively TRBD1 (5 bases). CDR1 and CDR2 (germline): SGHTA, FQGNSA. This CDR3 is 17 amino acids long. Trimming took 3 bases from V and 6 from J, leaving 18 bases between them. DNA for the CDR3: TGTGCCAGCAGCTTGGGGCCCCAGGGTCGGGCTAATTCACCCCTCCACTTT. Translated: CASSLGPQGRANSPLHF. Complete variable domain (other parts from reference TRBV7-2 and TRBJ1-6): GAGVSQSPSNKVTEKGKDVELRCDPISGHTALYWYRQSLGQGLEFLIYFQGNSAPDKSGLPSDRFSAERTGGSVSTLTIQRTQQEDSAVYLCASSLGPQGRANSPLHFGNGTRLTVT.

This chain connects TRBV19 to TRBJ2-3, with 9 nucleotides matching TRBD1. CDR3 size: 15 residues. Germline CDR1 is LNHDA and CDR2 is SQIVND (reference sequence). Trimming at V came to 9 bases and at J to 1 base, leaving 8 bases not matched to a gene. The CDR3 coding sequence is TGTGCCAGCTCCTACAGGGGGCTCCGCACAGATACGCAGTATTTT. It yields the protein CASSYRGLRTDTQYF.

The gene calls are TRBV24-1 and TRBJ2-5, with TRBD1 matching over 8 bases. CDR3 length: 15 amino acids. With 4 bases clipped from V and 3 bases from J, the junction kept 6 bases outside the gene matches. Germline lookup yields CDR1 KGHDR and CDR2 SFDVKD. CDR3 in amino acids: CATSDKGQGEETQYF. DNA for the CDR3: TGTGCCACCAGTGACAAAGGACAGGGAGAAGAGACCCAGTACTTC.

The genes are TRBV28 and TRBJ2-7, with 7 bases lining up with TRBD1. Trimming cost V 2 bases and J 3 bases; bases outside gene matches: 4. Germline CDR1 reads MDHEN; CDR2 reads SYDVKM. There are 14 residues in the CDR3. CDR3 in DNA: TGTGCCAGCAGTTTACCAGGGGGAATCTACGAGCAGTACTTC. Encoded protein: CASSLPGGIYEQYF. Combining the CDR3 with reference TRBV28 and TRBJ2-7 gives the whole variable domain DVKVTQSSRYLVKRTGEKVFLECVQDMDHENMFWYRQDPGLGLRLIYFSYDVKMKEKGDIPEGYSVSREKKERFSLILESASTNQTSMYLCASSLPGGIYEQYFGPGTRLTVT.

CDR3 amino acids: CASSQDPAGGYTEAFF. The CDR3 DNA reads as TGTGCCAGCAGCCAAGATCCGGCAGGGGGATACACTGAAGCTTTCTTT. V gene TRBV4-2 combines with J gene TRBJ1-1, with 7 bases matching TRBD1. V trimming: 0 bases; J trimming: 3 bases; junction bases outside the gene matches: 7. The CDR3 has 16 residues. Germline CDR1 reads LGHNA; CDR2 reads YNFKEQ.

As for this clone: A read error is likely here: a far larger clone is one base away. The chain recombines TRBV28 with TRBJ1-2, with 9 bases lining up with TRBD1. Germline assignment: CDR1 MDHEN and CDR2 SYDVKM. CDR3 length: 14 residues. The CDR3 loop is CASRGTGRGYGYIF. CDR3 coding DNA: TGTGCCAGCAGGGGGACAGGGCGAGGCTATGGCTACATCTTC.

The chain couples TRBV2 to TRBJ2-1; the match to TRBD1 covers 7 bases. The junction had 11 bases not matched to a gene; V was cut back by 11 bases and J by 4 bases. Per germline, CDR1 SNHLY and CDR2 FYNNEI. The CDR3 has 14 residues. The CDR3 is CAGGPDRIYNEQFF. The CDR3 nucleotides read TGTGCCGGAGGACCGGACAGGATTTACAATGAGCAGTTCTTC.